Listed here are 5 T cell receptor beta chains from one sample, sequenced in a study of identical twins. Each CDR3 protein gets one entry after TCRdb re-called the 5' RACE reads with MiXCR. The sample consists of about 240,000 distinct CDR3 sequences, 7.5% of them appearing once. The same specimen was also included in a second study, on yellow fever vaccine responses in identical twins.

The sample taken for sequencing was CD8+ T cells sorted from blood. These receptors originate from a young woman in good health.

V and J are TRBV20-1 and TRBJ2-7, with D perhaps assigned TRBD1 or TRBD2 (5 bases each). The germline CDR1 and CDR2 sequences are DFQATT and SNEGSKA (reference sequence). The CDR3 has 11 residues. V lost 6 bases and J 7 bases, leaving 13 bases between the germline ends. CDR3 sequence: CSAHWGSEQYF. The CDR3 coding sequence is TGCAGTGCCCATTGGGGGAGTGAGCAGTACTTC.

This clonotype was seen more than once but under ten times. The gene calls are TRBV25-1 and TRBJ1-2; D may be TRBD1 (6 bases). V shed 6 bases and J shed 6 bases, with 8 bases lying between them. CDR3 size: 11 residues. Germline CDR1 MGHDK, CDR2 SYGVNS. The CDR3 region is CASRRGDGYTF. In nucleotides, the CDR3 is TGTGCCAGCAGGAGGGGGGATGGCTACACCTTC.

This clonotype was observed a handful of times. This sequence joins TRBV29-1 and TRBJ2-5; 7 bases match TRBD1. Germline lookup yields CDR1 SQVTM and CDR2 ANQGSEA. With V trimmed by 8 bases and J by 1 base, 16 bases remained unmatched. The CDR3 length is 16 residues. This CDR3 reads CSPGPFLRDSQETQYF. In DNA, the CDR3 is TGCAGCCCTGGGCCCTTTCTCCGGGACAGCCAAGAGACCCAGTACTTC.

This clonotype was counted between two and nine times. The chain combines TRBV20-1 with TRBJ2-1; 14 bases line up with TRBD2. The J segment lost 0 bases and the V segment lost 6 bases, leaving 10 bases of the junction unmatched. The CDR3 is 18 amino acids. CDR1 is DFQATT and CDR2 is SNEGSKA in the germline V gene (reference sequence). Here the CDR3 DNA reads TGCAGTGCCCTCAAGGGACTAGCGGGGGCTTTCTCCTACAATGAGCAGTTCTTC. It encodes CSALKGLAGAFSYNEQFF.

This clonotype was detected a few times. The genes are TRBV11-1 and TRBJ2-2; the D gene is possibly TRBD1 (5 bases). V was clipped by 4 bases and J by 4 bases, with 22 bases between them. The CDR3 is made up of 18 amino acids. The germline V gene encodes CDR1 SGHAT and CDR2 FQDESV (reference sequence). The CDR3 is CASSSSAGGATRTGELFF. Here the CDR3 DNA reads TGTGCCAGCAGCTCTTCCGCAGGTGGGGCGACTCGCACCGGGGAGCTGTTTTTT.